The 25 T cell receptor beta chains given below trace back to one sample, sequenced in a study of post-analysis software for immune sequencing data. Regarding the study as a whole: Controls showed lower frequencies than patients for 4 or 5 TRBV segments, and TRBV5-6, TRBV5-1 and TRBV20-1 were among these.

What these receptors recognize is not known. Included in the TCR beta cDNA libraries were unique molecular identifiers. TCRdb analysed the PCR reads with MiXCR anew, one entry per CDR3 protein. In the table there are around 770,000 distinct CDR3 sequences, 46% of which are singletons. Sequencing was carried out using blood. These receptors were obtained from a girl aged 5 to 17 with multiple sclerosis.

This chain connects TRBV7-2 to TRBJ2-3; D might be TRBD1 (6 bases). V was pared by 1 base and J by 5 bases, with 19 bases between. This CDR3 spans 17 amino acids. Germline assignment: CDR1 SGHTA and CDR2 FQGNSA. The DNA for the CDR3 is TGTGCCAGCAGCTTAGTAGGGGGTCGGGGATGGGGAGATACGCAGTATTTT. Its protein product is CASSLVGGRGWGDTQYF.

The genes are TRBV20-1 and TRBJ2-1; tentatively, D is TRBD2 (6 bases). This CDR3 region has 13 residues. The ends were cut back, 3 bases at V and 7 bases at J, with 13 bases in the middle. CDR1 is DFQATT and CDR2 is SNEGSKA in the germline V gene (reference sequence). The CDR3 region is CSARTSAENEQFF. The CDR3, as DNA: TGCAGTGCTAGGACTAGTGCCGAGAATGAGCAGTTCTTC.

The V call is TRBV7-6, the J call TRBJ2-1, with TRBD2 matching 10 bases. This CDR3 spans 15 amino acids. CDR1 and CDR2 (germline): SGHVS, FNYEAQ. The J segment lost 6 bases and the V segment lost 5 bases, leaving 7 bases of the junction unmatched. CDR3 DNA sequence: TGTGCCAGCAGCATAAGCGGGAGGGCGGGCAATGAGCAGTTCTTC. This codes for CASSISGRAGNEQFF.

In this sample, this clonotype turned up a few times. V is TRBV11-2 and J is TRBJ1-2; no clear D gene. CDR3 length: 15 residues. V lost 1 base, J lost 2 bases, and 11 bases lay in between. CDR1 and CDR2 (germline): SGHAT, FQNNGV. CDR3 nucleotide sequence: TGTGCCAGCAGCTTAGTTACGGGGATAAACTATGGCTACACCTTC. Its protein product is CASSLVTGINYGYTF.

Concerning this clonotype itself: The junction departs from the called germline gene at one end, perhaps through a read error. The chain combines TRBV7-9 with TRBJ1-4; D not resolved. The CDR3 has 14 amino acids. CDR1 SEHNR and CDR2 FQNEAQ come from the germline V gene (reference sequence). The CDR3 coding sequence is TGTGCCAGCAGCGCCGCCGGGGAAAATGAAAAACGGTTTTTT. Translation gives CASSAAGENEKRFF.

This clonotype came up a few times. V usage is TRBV29-1 and J usage is TRBJ2-1; D unresolved. V gave up 7 bases and J gave up 2 bases, with 9 bases separating them. Germline V gene sequence: CDR1 SQVTM, CDR2 ANQGSEA. This CDR3 spans 12 amino acids. The CDR3 nucleotides are TGCAGCGGGGTCGGGCCCTACAATGAGCAGTTCTTC. This codes for CSGVGPYNEQFF.

The chain carries TRBV12-3 or TRBV12-4 and TRBJ2-1; D gene uncertain. Trimming stripped 6 bases from V and 5 bases from J, with 14 bases between. The CDR3 consists of 14 residues. The CDR3 loop reads CASRSRGRDNEQFF. Written as DNA, the CDR3 is TGTGCCAGCAGGTCTCGAGGCCGCGACAATGAGCAGTTCTTC.

This chain links TRBV7-9 with TRBJ2-3, with 14 bases matching TRBD2. J was trimmed by 4 bases and V by 4 bases; bases with no gene match: 4. This CDR3 has 16 amino acids. Germline-derived CDR1 and CDR2 are SEHNR and FQNEAQ (reference sequence). This chain's CDR3 is CASSSTGLAGADTQYF. CDR3 bases: TGTGCCAGCAGCTCTACGGGACTAGCGGGAGCAGATACGCAGTATTTT.

This chain joins TRBV18 and TRBJ2-4; the D gene is possibly TRBD2 (6 bases). Between the trimmed V and J ends, which lost 1 base and 13 bases, there was a span of 11 bases. The CDR3 length is 12 residues. Germline assignment: CDR1 KGHSH and CDR2 LQKENI. The CDR3 is CASSPQTGEQYF. In DNA, the CDR3 is TGTGCCAGCTCACCACAGACGGGAGAGCAGTACTTC.

This chain links TRBV6-5 with TRBJ1-1; the match to TRBD1 covers 10 bases. The CDR3 spans 16 residues. Germline V gene lookup returns CDR1 MNHEY and CDR2 SVGAGI. The junction had 4 bases not matched to a gene; V was cut back by 2 bases and J by 1 base. The CDR3 protein is CASSYSRDRGNTEAFF. The CDR3 DNA is TGTGCCAGCAGTTACAGCCGGGACAGGGGGAACACTGAAGCTTTCTTT.

This clonotype was counted a few times. This chain joins TRBV27 and TRBJ2-7; D perhaps matches TRBD1 (5 bases). Germline lookup yields CDR1 MNHEY and CDR2 SMNVEV (reference sequence). V was pared by 6 bases and J by 3 bases, with 15 bases between. The CDR3 contains 14 residues. The CDR3 here is CASRKPTALYEQYF. The CDR3 DNA is TGTGCCAGCAGGAAGCCGACAGCCCTCTACGAGCAGTACTTC.

In this sample, this clonotype turned up a few times. The chain joins TRBV5-1 to TRBJ1-1; 9 positions match TRBD1. CDR1 is SGHRS and CDR2 is YFSETQ in the germline V gene. The CDR3 extends over 13 amino acids. The junction had 2 bases not matched to a gene; V was cut back by 4 bases and J by 4 bases. The CDR3 nucleotides are TGCGCCAGCAGCACGGGACAGGGCACTGAAGCTTTCTTT. Translating gives CASSTGQGTEAFF.

This clonotype occurred a few times. V gene TRBV20-1 combines with J gene TRBJ2-1; D gene uncertain. V was pared by 2 bases and J by 5 bases, with 1 base between. This CDR3 contains 10 residues. Germline V gene lookup returns CDR1 DFQATT and CDR2 SNEGSKA (reference sequence). This chain's CDR3 is CSARHNEQFF. The DNA for the CDR3 is TGCAGTGCTAGACACAATGAGCAGTTCTTC.

This clonotype has just a few counts. The J gene is TRBJ2-7, the V gene TRBV5-1; D may match TRBD1 or TRBD2 (6 bases each). This CDR3 is built from 16 residues. Deletions cut 0 bases from V and 1 base from J, with 14 bases between. Germline loops: CDR1 SGHRS, CDR2 YFSETQ. For the CDR3, the DNA is TGCGCCAGCAGCTTGGATCCGGGGGCGATGTCCTACGAGCAGTACTTC. Protein: CASSLDPGAMSYEQYF.

J is TRBJ2-2 and V is TRBV7-2; the D gene could be TRBD1 or TRBD2 (6 bases each). V was pared by 11 bases and J by 0 bases, with 13 bases between. Germline V gene sequence: CDR1 SGHTA, CDR2 FQGNSA. The CDR3 runs to 14 residues. For the CDR3, the DNA is TGTGCCCAAGAGGGGGGTACGAACACCGGGGAGCTGTTTTTT. Encoded protein: CAQEGGTNTGELFF.

This clonotype was seen more than once but under ten times. The chain has TRBV14 and TRBJ2-3; maybe TRBD1 (5 bases). The germline CDR1 and CDR2 sequences are SGHDN and FVKESK. This CDR3 has 14 residues. V lost 5 bases and J 4 bases, leaving 13 bases between the germline ends. Here the CDR3 DNA reads TGTGCCAGCAGCTCTGACAGAGGCTCAGATACGCAGTATTTT. The encoded protein is CASSSDRGSDTQYF. The full variable domain, completed using reference TRBV14 and TRBJ2-3, is EAGVTQFPSHSVIEKGQTVTLRCDPISGHDNLYWYRRVMGKEIKFLLHFVKESKQDESGMPNNRFLAERTGGTYSTLKVQPAELEDSGVYFCASSSDRGSDTQYFGPGTRLTVL.

Comment on this clonotype: This clone may be a read error of a much larger clone one base away. CDR3 residues: CSARDDSGRTYNEQFF. In nucleotides, the CDR3 is TGCAGTGCTAGAGATGACAGCGGGAGGACCTACAATGAGCAGTTCTTC. The chain combines TRBV20-1 with TRBJ2-1; the match to TRBD2 covers 9 bases. Germline V gene sequence: CDR1 DFQATT, CDR2 SNEGSKA (reference sequence). The V gene end was trimmed by 0 bases and the J gene end by 2 bases; junction bases not matched to a gene: 5. The CDR3 is 16 residues long.

This sequence joins TRBV27 and TRBJ2-3; no definite D call. Germline V gene lookup returns CDR1 MNHEY and CDR2 SMNVEV (reference sequence). Trimming removed 5 bases from V and 6 bases from J, with 15 bases in between. The CDR3 is made up of 14 amino acids. CDR3 bases: TGTGCCAGCAGTCCGGGCCTCCTGATCGATACGCAGTATTTT. It encodes CASSPGLLIDTQYF.

V is TRBV29-1 and J is TRBJ2-1; 7 bases fit TRBD2. Germline V lookup: CDR1 SQVTM, CDR2 ANQGSEA. After removal of 1 base from V and 4 bases from J, the junction contained 4 bases not matched to a gene. CDR3 length: 14 amino acids. CDR3 bases: TGCAGCGTTGAAGGCGGGGGAACTTACAATGAGCAGTTCTTC. Translated: CSVEGGGTYNEQFF.

V gene TRBV6-1 combines with J gene TRBJ1-5; no clear D. The germline V gene encodes CDR1 MNHNS and CDR2 SASEGT. This CDR3 contains 13 residues. Trimming stripped 6 bases from V and 7 bases from J, with 13 bases between. CDR3 sequence reads: CASRESFNQPQHF. The CDR3, as DNA: TGTGCCAGCAGGGAGAGCTTTAACCAGCCCCAGCATTTT.

The chain links TRBV15 to TRBJ2-1, with 8 bases aligning to TRBD2. Germline V gene data show CDR1 as LNHNV and CDR2 as YYDKDF (reference sequence). V lost 3 bases to trimming and J lost 3 bases; unmatched junction nucleotides: 4. CDR3 length: 15 amino acids. The CDR3: CATSSMAGGYNEQFF. The CDR3 DNA sequence: TGTGCCACCAGCAGTATGGCGGGAGGCTACAATGAGCAGTTCTTC.

This clonotype came up once. The chain is built from TRBV7-6 and TRBJ2-7, with D perhaps matching TRBD2 (5 bases). CDR1 is SGHVS and CDR2 is FNYEAQ in the germline V gene. Trimming shortened V by 5 bases and J by 5 bases, and 16 bases separated the two germline ends. The CDR3 loop spans 14 amino acids. In DNA form, the CDR3 reads TGTGCCAGCAGCCCAAACCCGGGATTCGACGAGCAGTACTTC. It codes for CASSPNPGFDEQYF.

This clonotype was seen a few times. The rearrangement uses TRBV6-5 and TRBJ1-2, with a weak D call TRBD1 (5 bases). Germline V lookup: CDR1 MNHEY, CDR2 SVGAGI. Trimming pared 6 bases from V and 13 bases from J, leaving 24 bases between. The CDR3 has 14 residues. As DNA, the CDR3 is TGTGCCAGCAGCCAAGGAAAAGGGGCAGGAGCGATCACCTTC. Its protein is CASSQGKGAGAITF.

This chain uses TRBV5-1 with TRBJ2-3; 11 positions match TRBD2. Germline V lookup: CDR1 SGHRS, CDR2 YFSETQ. The CDR3 is 17 residues long. The J segment lost 3 bases and the V segment lost 1 base, leaving 7 bases of the junction unmatched. The CDR3 DNA sequence: TGCGCCAGCAGCTTGCTACGGATAGCGGGAGGGACAGATACGCAGTATTTT. Translation: CASSLLRIAGGTDTQYF.

V is TRBV14 and J is TRBJ1-1; 8 bases map to TRBD1. The CDR3 has 16 amino acids. V shed 4 bases and J 1 base; nucleotides not matched to a gene: 8. Per the germline V gene, CDR1 is SGHDN and CDR2 is FVKESK. CDR3 nucleotides: TGTGCCAGCAGCCGAAGACAGGGGACACCGAACACTGAAGCTTTCTTT. Translating it yields CASSRRQGTPNTEAFF.